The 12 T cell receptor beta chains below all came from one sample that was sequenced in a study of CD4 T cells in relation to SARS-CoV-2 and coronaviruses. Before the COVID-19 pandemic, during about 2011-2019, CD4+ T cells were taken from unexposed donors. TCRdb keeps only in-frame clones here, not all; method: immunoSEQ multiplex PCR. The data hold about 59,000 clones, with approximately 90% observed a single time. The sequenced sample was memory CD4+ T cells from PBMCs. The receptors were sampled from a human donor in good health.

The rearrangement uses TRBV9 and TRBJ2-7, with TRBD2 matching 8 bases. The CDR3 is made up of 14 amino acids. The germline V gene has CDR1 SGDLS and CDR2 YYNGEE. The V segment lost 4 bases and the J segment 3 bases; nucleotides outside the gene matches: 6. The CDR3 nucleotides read TGTGCCAGCAGCACGGGAGGGATCGGCTACGAGCAGTACTTC. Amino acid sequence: CASSTGGIGYEQYF.

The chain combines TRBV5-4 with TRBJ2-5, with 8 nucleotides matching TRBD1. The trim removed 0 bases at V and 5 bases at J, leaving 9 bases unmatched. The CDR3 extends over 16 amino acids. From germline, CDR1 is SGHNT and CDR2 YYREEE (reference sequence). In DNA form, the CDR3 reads TGTGCCAGCAGCTTGGGGGCCGGGACAGGCCCTGAGACCCAGTACTTC. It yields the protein CASSLGAGTGPETQYF.

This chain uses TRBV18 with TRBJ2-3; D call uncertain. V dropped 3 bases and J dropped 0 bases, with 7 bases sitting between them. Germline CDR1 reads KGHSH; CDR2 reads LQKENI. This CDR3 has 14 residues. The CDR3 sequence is CASSPGLSTDTQYF. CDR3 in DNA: TGTGCCAGCTCACCGGGTCTGAGCACAGATACGCAGTATTTT. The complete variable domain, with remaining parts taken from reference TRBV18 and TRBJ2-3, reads NAGVMQNPRHLVRRRGQEARLRCSPMKGHSHVYWYRQLPEEGLKFMVYLQKENIIDESGMPKERFSAEFPKEGPSILRIQQVVRGDSAAYFCASSPGLSTDTQYFGPGTRLTVL.

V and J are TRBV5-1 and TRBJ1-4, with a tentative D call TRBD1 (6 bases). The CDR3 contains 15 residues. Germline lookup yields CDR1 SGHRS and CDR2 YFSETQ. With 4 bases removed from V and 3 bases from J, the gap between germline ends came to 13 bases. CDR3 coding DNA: TGCGCCAGCAGCATAGGACAGACTCCTAATGAAAAACTGTTTTTT. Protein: CASSIGQTPNEKLFF.

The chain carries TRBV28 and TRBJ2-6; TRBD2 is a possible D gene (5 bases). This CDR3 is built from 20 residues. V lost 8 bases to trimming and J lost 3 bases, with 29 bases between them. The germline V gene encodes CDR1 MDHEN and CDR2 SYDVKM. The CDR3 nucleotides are TGTGCCAGCGAATGGAGAAGAGGGAAACCAAGCTCGGTTGGGGCCAACGTCCTGACTTTC. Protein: CASEWRRGKPSSVGANVLTF.

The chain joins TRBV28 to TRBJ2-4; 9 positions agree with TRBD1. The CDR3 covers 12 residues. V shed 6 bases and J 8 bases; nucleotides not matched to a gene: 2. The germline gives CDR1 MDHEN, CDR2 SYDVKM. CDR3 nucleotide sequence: TGTGCCAGCAGCACAGGGGGCCACATTCAGTACTTC. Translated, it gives CASSTGGHIQYF.

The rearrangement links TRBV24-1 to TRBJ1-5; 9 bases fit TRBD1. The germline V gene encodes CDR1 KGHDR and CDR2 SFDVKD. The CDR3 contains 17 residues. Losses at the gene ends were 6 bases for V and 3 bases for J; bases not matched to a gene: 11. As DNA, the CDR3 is TGTGCCACCAGTAGTGGTCGGGGACAGGGAAACAATCAGCCCCAGCATTTT. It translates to CATSSGRGQGNNQPQHF.

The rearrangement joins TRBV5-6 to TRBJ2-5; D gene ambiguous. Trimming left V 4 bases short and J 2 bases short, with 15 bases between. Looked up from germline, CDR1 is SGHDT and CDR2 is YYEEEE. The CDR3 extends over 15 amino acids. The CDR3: CASSRVGFGQETQYF. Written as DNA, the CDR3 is TGTGCCAGCAGCCGAGTTGGGTTCGGGCAAGAGACCCAGTACTTC.

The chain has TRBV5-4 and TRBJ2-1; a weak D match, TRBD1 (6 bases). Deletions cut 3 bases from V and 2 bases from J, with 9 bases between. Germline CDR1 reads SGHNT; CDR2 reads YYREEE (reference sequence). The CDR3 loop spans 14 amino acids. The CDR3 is CASSSDSTYNEQFF. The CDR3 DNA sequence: TGTGCCAGCAGCTCGGACAGTACCTACAATGAGCAGTTCTTC. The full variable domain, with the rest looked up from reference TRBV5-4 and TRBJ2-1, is ETGVTQSPTHLIKTRGQQVTLRCSSQSGHNTVSWYQQALGQGPQFIFQYYREEENGRGNFPPRFSGLQFPNYSSELNVNALELDDSALYLCASSSDSTYNEQFFGPGTRLTVL.

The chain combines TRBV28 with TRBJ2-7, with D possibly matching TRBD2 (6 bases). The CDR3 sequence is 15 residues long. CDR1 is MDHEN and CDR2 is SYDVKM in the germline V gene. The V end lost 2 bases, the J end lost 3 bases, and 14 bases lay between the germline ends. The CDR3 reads CASSLGSVGGYEQYF. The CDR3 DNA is TGTGCCAGCAGTTTAGGATCCGTCGGGGGCTACGAGCAGTACTTC.

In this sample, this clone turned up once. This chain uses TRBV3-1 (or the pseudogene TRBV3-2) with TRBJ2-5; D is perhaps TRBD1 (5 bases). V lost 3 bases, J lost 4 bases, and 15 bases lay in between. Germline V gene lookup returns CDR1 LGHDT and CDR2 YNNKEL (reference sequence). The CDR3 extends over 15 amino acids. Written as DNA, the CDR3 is TGTGCCAGCAGCCATCGGCAGGGTGGGGTAGAGACCCAGTACTTC. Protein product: CASSHRQGGVETQYF.

The DNA for the CDR3 is TGTGCCAGCACCGGGACTAGCGGGAGGGCCACGGGGTACGAGCAGTACTTC. As protein: CASTGTSGRATGYEQYF. The chain combines TRBV28 with TRBJ2-7; 16 nucleotides align to TRBD2. Germline V gene sequence: CDR1 MDHEN, CDR2 SYDVKM. CDR3 length equals 17 residues. V dropped 7 bases and J dropped 4; count of bases not matched to a gene: 10.